A single T cell receptor (beta chain) is shown here with its context. cDNA was made in eight separate reactions per sample. Reanalyzing the 5' RACE reads, TCRdb keeps one entry per CDR3 protein, without DNA. The sample is made up of about 93,000 distinct CDR3 sequences, and the top ten hold approximately 7% of it. This sample is drawn from a study of monozygotic twins with inflammatory bowel disease. Sequencing input: blood. The sequence derives from a human donor with ulcerative colitis or Crohn's disease, or a healthy co-twin of an affected twin (not recorded which).

CDR3 region: CASSQVSGASGTDTQYF. The chain links TRBV3-1 to TRBJ2-3; without DNA, the TCRdb call of TRBD2 cannot be checked. CDR1 and CDR2 (germline): LGHDT, YNNKEL (reference sequence). The CDR3 loop spans 17 amino acids.